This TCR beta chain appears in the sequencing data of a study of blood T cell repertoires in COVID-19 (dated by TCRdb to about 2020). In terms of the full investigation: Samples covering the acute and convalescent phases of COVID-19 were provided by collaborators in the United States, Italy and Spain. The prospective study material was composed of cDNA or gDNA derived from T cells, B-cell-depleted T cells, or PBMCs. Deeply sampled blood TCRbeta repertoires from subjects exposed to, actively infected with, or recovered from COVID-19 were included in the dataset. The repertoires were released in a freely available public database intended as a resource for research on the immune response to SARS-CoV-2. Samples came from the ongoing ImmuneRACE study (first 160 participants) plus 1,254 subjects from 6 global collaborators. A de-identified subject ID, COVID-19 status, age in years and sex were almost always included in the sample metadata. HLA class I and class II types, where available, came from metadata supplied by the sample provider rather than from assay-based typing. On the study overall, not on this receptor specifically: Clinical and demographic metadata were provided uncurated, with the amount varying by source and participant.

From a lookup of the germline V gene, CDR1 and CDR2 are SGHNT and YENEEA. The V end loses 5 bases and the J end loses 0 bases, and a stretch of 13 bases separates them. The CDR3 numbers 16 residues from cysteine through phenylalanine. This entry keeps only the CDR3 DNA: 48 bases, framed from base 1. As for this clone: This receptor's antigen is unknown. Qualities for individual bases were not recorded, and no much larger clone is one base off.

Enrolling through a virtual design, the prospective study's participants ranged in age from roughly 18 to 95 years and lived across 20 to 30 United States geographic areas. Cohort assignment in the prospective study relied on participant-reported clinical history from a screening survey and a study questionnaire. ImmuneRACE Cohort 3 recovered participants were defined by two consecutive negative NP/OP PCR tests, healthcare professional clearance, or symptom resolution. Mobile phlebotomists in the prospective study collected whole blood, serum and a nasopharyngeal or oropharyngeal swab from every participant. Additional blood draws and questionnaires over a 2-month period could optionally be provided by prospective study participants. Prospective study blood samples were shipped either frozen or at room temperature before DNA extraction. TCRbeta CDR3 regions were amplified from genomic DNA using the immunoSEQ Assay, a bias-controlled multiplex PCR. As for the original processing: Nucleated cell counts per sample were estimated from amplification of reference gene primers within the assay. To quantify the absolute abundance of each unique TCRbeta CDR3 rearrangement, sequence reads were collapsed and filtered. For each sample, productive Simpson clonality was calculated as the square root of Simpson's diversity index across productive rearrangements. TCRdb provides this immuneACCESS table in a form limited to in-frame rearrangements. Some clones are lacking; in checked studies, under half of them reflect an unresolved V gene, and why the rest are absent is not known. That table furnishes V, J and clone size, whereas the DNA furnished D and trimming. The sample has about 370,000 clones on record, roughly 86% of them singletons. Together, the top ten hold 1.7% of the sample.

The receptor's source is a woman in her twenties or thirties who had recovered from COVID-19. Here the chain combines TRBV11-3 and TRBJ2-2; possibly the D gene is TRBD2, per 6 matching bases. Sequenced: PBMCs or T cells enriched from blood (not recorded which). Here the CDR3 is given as CASSLKTSTNTGELFF. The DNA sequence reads TGTGCCAGCAGCCTTAAAACTAGCACGAACACCGGGGAGCTGTTTTTT.